The subject of this entry is one T cell receptor beta chain. It has no known antigen specificity. Qualities for individual bases were not recorded, and no much larger clone is one base off. V is reduced by 0 bases and J by 4 bases, leaving a spacing of 10 bases between them. CDR3 length: 14 amino acids, cysteine to phenylalanine. Only the CDR3 part of the read is kept: 42 bases, read in frame from the first base. CDR1 and CDR2 were assigned from the germline V gene as SGHDN and FVKESK. Libraries were built with the immunoSEQ multiplex PCR assay. TCRdb took this table from immuneACCESS and kept in-frame rearrangements with V and J called. Such tables lack part of the clones; where checked against another copy, unresolved V genes explain under half of the gap, and the rest is unexplained. The table for this sample lists 720,000 or so clones; over 75% of them were counted only once. The top ten clones comprise more than 0.008% of the sample.

The sample originates from a study of shared T cell receptors in the human thymus (dated by TCRdb to the early 2020s). In the study overall: The study examined how the human thymus generates shared, self-reactive T-cell receptor alpha chains.

This sample also appeared in a second study, on human thymus T cells. As noted in the second study: Donors were immunologically healthy infants undergoing open corrective cardiac surgery for congenital heart defects in Finland. Thymus tissue was collected as surgical resects that were removed during corrective cardiac surgery. V and J gene segment usage appeared biased in both thymic and peripheral blood repertoires. Highly overlapping thymic TCR repertoires among unrelated individuals were reported in the related research. The study used under 10 infant thymus samples plus four related peripheral blood samples to characterize TCR alpha and beta repertoires. Donor ages ranged from roughly 7 to 244 days, and the cohort comprised about six male and a couple of female infants. Thymocytes were freed from the tissue by mechanical means and kept at -70 degrees C as pellets of roughly 9-30 million cells. A QIAsymphony instrument was used to extract genomic DNA from the frozen cell pellets. Using the immunoSEQ multiplex PCR assay, the TCRB and TCRAD loci were amplified from a standardized quantity of quality-controlled genomic DNA. The V(D)J region was spanned by amplicons of a length sufficient to cover the CDR3 and to identify V and J genes. Amplicon sequencing was performed on an Illumina platform through the commercial immunoSEQ service. Primer bias and sequencing errors were corrected as previously described, and TCRAD and TCRB were defined on the basis of the IMGT database. Repertoires were analysed with immunoSEQ Analyzer 3.0 and VDJTools, covering basic statistics, V/J segment usage, diversity estimates, rarefaction and pairwise overlap. Diversity was estimated using the Chao1, ChaoE, Efron-Thisted, Shannon and inverse Simpson indices, and was also estimated on datasets down-sampled to the size of the smallest sample. Repertoire overlap was determined by strict matching of CDR3 nucleotide sequence, V gene and J gene, and Jaccard-based multidimensional scaling clustering was applied. Thymus samples yielded on average roughly 840,000 unique TCRB clonotypes, compared with roughly 80,000 from blood samples.

Rearrangement joined TRBV14 to TRBJ2-7; the D segment could be TRBD1, given 6 matching bases. The clonotype originates from a girl under three years old with a congenital heart defect. Donor details come from another sample of the same person, matched by shared clones. The sample comprised thymocytes. The CDR3 is CASSQDGDKYEQYF. Read as DNA, the sequence is TGTGCCAGCAGCCAAGATGGGGACAAGTACGAGCAGTACTTC.